The 32 T cell receptor beta chains below were found in one sample sequenced in a study of identical twins. MiXCR, applied by TCRdb to the 5' RACE reads, yields one record per CDR3 protein. The sample contains 500,000 to 600,000 distinct CDR3 sequences, roughly a fifth of which appear only once. The data were also submitted as part of a second study, on T cells expressing NK-cell markers.

The source material was CD4+ T cells sorted from blood. These receptors were collected from a woman between 18 and 29 years old in good health.

The rearrangement links TRBV5-1 to TRBJ2-3; TRBD1 matches at 10 bases. J was trimmed by 4 bases and V by 3 bases; bases with no gene match: 2. The CDR3 runs 14 residues. Per germline, CDR1 SGHRS and CDR2 YFSETQ. The CDR3 protein is CASSSGQGADTQYF. CDR3 bases: TGCGCCAGCAGCTCCGGACAGGGGGCAGATACGCAGTATTTT.

This rearrangement joins TRBV6-5 to TRBJ2-6; D might be TRBD1 (7 bases). Trimming removed 0 bases from V and 1 base from J, with 13 bases in between. The CDR3 is 18 residues long. Looked up from germline, CDR1 is MNHEY and CDR2 is SVGAGI. The CDR3 DNA reads TGTGCCAGCAGTTACTCAGGAGGGGGCGCATCTGGGGCCAACGTCCTGACTTTC. It translates to CASSYSGGGASGANVLTF.

This clonotype has a handful of counts. V and J are TRBV28 and TRBJ1-1; tentative D call: TRBD1 (6 bases). This CDR3 has 15 residues. Germline lookup yields CDR1 MDHEN and CDR2 SYDVKM. The V gene lost 6 bases and the J gene lost 1 base, with 15 bases spanning the gap. CDR3 loop: CASSYSRGRNTEAFF. CDR3 DNA: TGTGCCAGCAGCTACTCCAGGGGAAGGAACACTGAAGCTTTCTTT.

This clonotype appeared a few times. J is TRBJ2-5 and V is TRBV12-3 or TRBV12-4, with D possibly being TRBD2 (7 bases). Trimming removed 7 bases from V and 0 bases from J, with 15 bases in between. The CDR3 spans 15 residues. The DNA for the CDR3 is TGTGCCAGCACTTGGGGGGGCCCCAACCAAGAGACCCAGTACTTC. Its protein is CASTWGGPNQETQYF.

The chain employs TRBV5-5 and TRBJ2-7; tentatively, D is TRBD2 (5 bases). Trimming removed 2 bases at V and 5 bases at J, with 11 bases between. The CDR3 loop spans 13 amino acids. Germline CDR1 and CDR2: SGHKS and YYEKEE (reference sequence). The CDR3 DNA reads TGTGCCAGCAGCTTCGGGGAAAGTCACGAGCAGTACTTC. As protein: CASSFGESHEQYF.

The V call is TRBV18, the J call TRBJ2-5; perhaps TRBD2 as D (6 bases). The CDR3 has 13 amino acids. Germline values: CDR1 KGHSH, CDR2 LQKENI. V was clipped by 4 bases and J by 3 bases, with 9 bases between them. DNA of the CDR3: TGTGCCAGCTCACGTTCGGGAGAAGAGACCCAGTACTTC. Its translation is CASSRSGEETQYF.

This clonotype was seen at least ten times. The V call is TRBV2, the J call TRBJ2-3; D uncertain. V gave up 5 bases and J gave up 6 bases, with 9 bases separating them. CDR3 size: 12 residues. Germline CDR1 reads SNHLY; CDR2 reads FYNNEI. In DNA form, the CDR3 reads TGTGCCAGCAGTTCCCACGGCGATACGCAGTATTTT. This sequence encodes CASSSHGDTQYF.

This clonotype was seen more than once but under ten times. The chain is built from TRBV6-1 and TRBJ2-5; D may be TRBD2 (7 bases). The V and J ends lost 5 bases and 3 bases respectively, with 16 bases between them. This CDR3 comprises 15 residues. Germline CDR1 reads MNHNS; CDR2 reads SASEGT. CDR3: CASSPRGTIKETQYF. DNA for the CDR3: TGTGCCAGCAGTCCAAGGGGGACTATCAAAGAGACCCAGTACTTC.

This clonotype was seen ten or more times. The chain recombines TRBV6-5 with TRBJ2-1; D remains ambiguous. The CDR3 spans 12 residues. Trimming shortened V by 4 bases and J by 7 bases, and 8 bases separated the two germline ends. Germline V gives CDR1 MNHEY, CDR2 SVGAGI. CDR3 in DNA: TGTGCCAGCAGTTCCAGACTTAATGAGCAGTTCTTC. The encoded protein is CASSSRLNEQFF.

This clonotype came up a few times. The V call is TRBV12-3 or TRBV12-4, the J call TRBJ1-1; D remains unclear. This CDR3 spans 12 amino acids. Trimming left V 2 bases short and J 5 bases short, with 6 bases between. This CDR3 is CASSLQRTEAFF. The CDR3 DNA reads TGTGCCAGCAGTTTACAGCGGACTGAAGCTTTCTTT.

The rearrangement joins TRBV12-3 or TRBV12-4 to TRBJ2-7, with D unclear. This CDR3 spans 13 amino acids. With 6 bases removed from V and 0 bases from J, the gap between germline ends came to 9 bases. CDR3 protein: CASRRSSSYEQYF. The CDR3 nucleotides read TGTGCCAGCAGGCGGTCCAGCTCCTACGAGCAGTACTTC.

Ten or more counts support this clonotype. This chain uses TRBV5-1 with TRBJ1-1; D ambiguous. The CDR3 totals 15 residues. The germline V and J ends were trimmed by 0 bases and 1 base, with 10 bases remaining between them. CDR1 and CDR2 from the germline V gene are SGHRS and YFSETQ. The CDR3 nucleotides are TGCGCCAGCAGCTTGGTGTTGGGTAAGAACACTGAAGCTTTCTTT. Protein: CASSLVLGKNTEAFF.

This clonotype was counted at least ten times. The CDR3 sequence is CASSSGGRVGELFF. In DNA form, the CDR3 reads TGTGCCAGCAGTTCGGGGGGGCGCGTCGGGGAGCTGTTTTTT. The chain uses TRBV12-3 or TRBV12-4 and TRBJ2-2; 8 nucleotides align to TRBD2. V lost 4 bases, J lost 7 bases, and 5 bases stayed unmatched. This CDR3 spans 14 amino acids.

The chain carries TRBV12-3 or TRBV12-4 and TRBJ2-1; 8 bases map to TRBD1. The CDR3 has 14 amino acids. V gave up 10 bases and J gave up 1 base; unmatched junction bases: 6. CDR3 nucleotide sequence: TGTGCCACCTCAGGACAGGGTTCCTACAATGAGCAGTTCTTC. Its translation: CATSGQGSYNEQFF.

This chain joins TRBV29-1 and TRBJ2-2, with TRBD2 matching 12 bases. V trimming: 6 bases; J trimming: 1 base; junction bases outside the gene matches: 6. Germline CDR1 reads SQVTM; CDR2 reads ANQGSEA. The length of the CDR3 is 16 residues. The CDR3 sequence: CSVLAGGPRNTGELFF. The CDR3 nucleotides are TGCAGCGTCCTAGCGGGAGGGCCTAGGAACACCGGGGAGCTGTTTTTT.

This clonotype was counted only a few times. V gene TRBV25-1 combines with J gene TRBJ2-1; TRBD2 is a possible D gene (6 bases). The CDR3 consists of 12 residues. Germline CDR1 MGHDK, CDR2 SYGVNS. Trimming left V 7 bases short and J 4 bases short, with 8 bases between. The CDR3 DNA sequence: TGTGCCAGCAAAGGGACTTACAATGAGCAGTTCTTC. Its protein is CASKGTYNEQFF.

This clonotype was detected only a few times. V gene TRBV20-1 combines with J gene TRBJ2-1; 7 nucleotides line up with TRBD2. Germline V gene lookup returns CDR1 DFQATT and CDR2 SNEGSKA (reference sequence). The CDR3 sequence is 15 residues long. The V gene end was trimmed by 6 bases and the J gene end by 3 bases; junction bases not matched to a gene: 11. CDR3 DNA: TGCAGTGCCAAAACGGCGGGAGACAACTACAATGAGCAGTTCTTC. Translated, it gives CSAKTAGDNYNEQFF.

The chain links TRBV15 to TRBJ1-2, with D possibly TRBD1 on 6 matching bases. The CDR3 totals 16 residues. Trimming removed 3 bases at V and 2 bases at J, with 16 bases between. Germline V gene data show CDR1 as LNHNV and CDR2 as YYDKDF (reference sequence). CDR3 bases: TGTGCCACCAGCAGGGACGCGGACAGCTACAACTATGGCTACACCTTC. Residues: CATSRDADSYNYGYTF.

This clonotype has more than one count but fewer than ten. CDR3 coding DNA: TGCGCCAGCAGCCAAGATACCGGGACTAGCGGGAGGGATGAGCAGTTCTTC. This sequence encodes CASSQDTGTSGRDEQFF. This chain links TRBV4-3 with TRBJ2-1, with 16 positions matching TRBD2. The length of the CDR3 is 17 residues. J was trimmed by 8 bases and V by 0 bases; bases with no gene match: 4. The germline gives CDR1 LGHNA, CDR2 YSLEER.

This clonotype showed up just a few times. The V and J genes are TRBV20-1 and TRBJ2-1; weak D call: TRBD1 (5 bases). The CDR3 has 15 residues. V dropped 4 bases and J dropped 0 bases, with 13 bases sitting between them. Germline assignment: CDR1 DFQATT and CDR2 SNEGSKA (reference sequence). Written as DNA, the CDR3 is TGCAGTGCTACGCTCGCAGGGCGCTCCTACAATGAGCAGTTCTTC. This gives the protein CSATLAGRSYNEQFF.

The chain is built from TRBV10-3 and TRBJ2-7, with a weak D call TRBD1 (5 bases). V lost 10 bases to trimming and J lost 3 bases, with 10 bases between them. Germline CDR1 reads ENHRY; CDR2 reads SYGVKD. The CDR3 is 11 amino acids. Here the CDR3 DNA reads TGTGCCACCGCGGACAACTACGAGCAGTACTTC. Translating it yields CATADNYEQYF.

The table lists this clonotype with a few counts. This chain's CDR3 is CASSPRSSEQYF. In DNA, the CDR3 is TGTGCCAGCAGCCCCCGGAGCTCCGAGCAGTACTTC. The chain recombines TRBV6-5 with TRBJ2-7; D gene unclear. Germline-derived CDR1 and CDR2 are MNHEY and SVGAGI. The CDR3 consists of 12 residues. Trimming pared 6 bases from V and 6 bases from J, leaving 12 bases between.

The chain couples TRBV2 to TRBJ2-1; 7 bases fit TRBD1. CDR1 and CDR2 (germline): SNHLY, FYNNEI. The CDR3 runs to 13 residues. Trimming cost V 7 bases and J 8 bases; bases outside gene matches: 8. The CDR3 is CASTLQGVHEQFF. The DNA of the CDR3 is TGTGCCAGCACCCTCCAGGGGGTCCATGAGCAGTTCTTC.

This clonotype was observed a handful of times. This rearrangement joins TRBV7-9 to TRBJ1-1; D gene ambiguous. V was clipped by 6 bases and J by 5 bases, with 13 bases between them. This CDR3 has 13 amino acids. The V gene's germline CDR1 is SEHNR and CDR2 FQNEAQ (reference sequence). The CDR3 nucleotides read TGTGCCAGCAGTCCTCCCTTCCGGACTGAAGCTTTCTTT. This encodes CASSPPFRTEAFF.

This clonotype was seen more than once but under ten times. J is TRBJ2-5 and V is TRBV6-5, with 10 bases that match TRBD2. Trimming took 2 bases from V and 2 from J; bases not matched to a gene: 5. This CDR3 region has 16 residues. Germline CDR1 is MNHEY and CDR2 is SVGAGI. In nucleotides, the CDR3 is TGTGCCAGCAGTTACGGGGTAGCGGGGGGTCAAGAGACCCAGTACTTC. Protein product: CASSYGVAGGQETQYF.

This clonotype has a handful of counts. This chain connects TRBV20-1 to TRBJ2-2; D gene ambiguous. Germline assignment: CDR1 DFQATT and CDR2 SNEGSKA (reference sequence). V was clipped by 3 bases and J by 0 bases, with 11 bases between them. The CDR3 sequence is 15 residues long. The CDR3 protein is CSASSFRPNTGELFF. The CDR3 nucleotides read TGCAGTGCTAGTAGTTTCAGGCCGAACACCGGGGAGCTGTTTTTT.

The rearrangement links TRBV12-3 or TRBV12-4 to TRBJ1-3; D is unresolved. This CDR3 spans 14 amino acids. With 1 base removed from V and 4 bases from J, the gap between germline ends came to 8 bases. The CDR3 loop is CASSLGEVGNTIYF. The CDR3 bases are TGTGCCAGCAGTTTAGGGGAAGTGGGAAACACCATATATTTT.

This clonotype has at least ten counts. The chain recombines TRBV6-5 with TRBJ2-7, with 8 bases aligning to TRBD1. The germline gives CDR1 MNHEY, CDR2 SVGAGI. The V and J ends lost 2 bases and 0 bases, in that order; junction bases with no gene match: 3. The CDR3 is made up of 15 amino acids. CDR3 sequence (DNA): TGTGCCAGCAGTTACCTTCAGGGGGCCTCCTACGAGCAGTACTTC. Amino acids: CASSYLQGASYEQYF.

V and J are TRBV20-1 and TRBJ2-5; D is uncertain. The V gene lost 3 bases and the J gene lost 2 bases, with 19 bases spanning the gap. This CDR3 has 16 residues. Germline loops: CDR1 DFQATT, CDR2 SNEGSKA (reference sequence). CDR3 bases: TGCAGTGCTAGGAGCCACAACACGGTCCAACAAGAGACCCAGTACTTC. Protein sequence: CSARSHNTVQQETQYF.

This clonotype was seen ten or more times. The V and J genes are TRBV11-2 and TRBJ2-2, with D tentatively TRBD1 (6 bases). Germline assignment: CDR1 SGHAT and CDR2 FQNNGV. CDR3 size: 15 residues. V was cut by 1 base and J by 0 bases, with 6 bases left in between. The CDR3 DNA sequence: TGTGCCAGCAGCTTAGGACAGGCGAACACCGGGGAGCTGTTTTTT. It encodes CASSLGQANTGELFF.

The gene calls are TRBV9 and TRBJ2-3; 10 bases match TRBD2. CDR1 SGDLS and CDR2 YYNGEE come from the germline V gene. CDR3 length: 16 amino acids. Trimming took 4 bases from V and 4 from J; bases not matched to a gene: 9. The CDR3: CASSPWGAGGSDTQYF. In DNA form, the CDR3 reads TGTGCCAGCAGCCCTTGGGGAGCGGGGGGGTCAGATACGCAGTATTTT. Full variable domain (remainder filled in from reference TRBV9 and TRBJ2-3): DSGVTQTPKHLITATGQRVTLRCSPRSGDLSVYWYQQSLDQGLQFLIQYYNGEERAKGNILERFSAQQFPDLHSELNLSSLELGDSALYFCASSPWGAGGSDTQYFGPGTRLTVL.

This chain links TRBV7-6 with TRBJ2-7; no reliable D call. The V end was cut by 3 bases, the J end by 2 bases, with 11 bases between. The germline V gene has CDR1 SGHVS and CDR2 FNYEAQ. The length of the CDR3 is 14 residues. CDR3 DNA sequence: TGTGCCAGCAGCTTCCTGTCAAGGACCTACGAGCAGTACTTC. It translates to CASSFLSRTYEQYF.